This record concerns one T cell receptor beta chain sequence. These data are taken from a study of blood T cell repertoires in COVID-19. Looking at the study overall: Donors in the United States, Italy and Spain gave samples during acute or convalescent COVID-19. From T cells, B-cell-depleted T cells, or PBMCs came the material, which was cDNA or gDNA.

Germline assignment: CDR1 SGHDT and CDR2 YYEEEE. Trimming took 4 bases from V and 0 from J, leaving 17 bases between them. This CDR3 spans 18 amino acids. Some clones are missing from TCRdb's copy, which holds only in-frame ones; the method was immunoSEQ multiplex PCR. The repertoire holds roughly 86,000 clones, with roughly 91% as singletons. The receptor was derived from a woman aged 50 to 60 in a cohort sampled during active COVID-19. This chain uses TRBV5-6 with TRBJ2-6; D possibly corresponds to TRBD1 (7 bases). Sequenced: peripheral blood. The CDR3 is CASSRGTVKASGANVLTF. DNA for the CDR3: TGTGCCAGCAGCCGCGGGACAGTTAAGGCCTCTGGGGCCAACGTCCTGACTTTC.